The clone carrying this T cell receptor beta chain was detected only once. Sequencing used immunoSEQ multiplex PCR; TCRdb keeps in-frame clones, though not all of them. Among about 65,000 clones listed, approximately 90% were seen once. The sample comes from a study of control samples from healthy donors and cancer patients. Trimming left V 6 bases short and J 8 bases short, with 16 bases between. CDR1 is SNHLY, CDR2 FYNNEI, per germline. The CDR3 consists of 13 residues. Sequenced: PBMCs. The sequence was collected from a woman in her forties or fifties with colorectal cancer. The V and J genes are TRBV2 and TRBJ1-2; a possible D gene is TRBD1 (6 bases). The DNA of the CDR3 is TGTGCCAGCAGAGCCTCAGGGGTCGACGGCTACACCTTC. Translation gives CASRASGVDGYTF.